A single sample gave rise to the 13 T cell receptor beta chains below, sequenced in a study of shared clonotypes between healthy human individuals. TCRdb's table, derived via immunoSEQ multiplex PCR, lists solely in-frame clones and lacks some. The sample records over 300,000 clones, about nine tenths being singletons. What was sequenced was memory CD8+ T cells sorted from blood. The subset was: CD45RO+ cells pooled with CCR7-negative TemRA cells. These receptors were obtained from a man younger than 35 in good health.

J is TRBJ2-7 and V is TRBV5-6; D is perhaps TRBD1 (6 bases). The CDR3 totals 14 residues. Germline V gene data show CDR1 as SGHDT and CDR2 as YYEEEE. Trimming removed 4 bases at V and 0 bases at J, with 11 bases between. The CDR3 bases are TGTGCCAGCAGCATAGGACAGAGCTCCTACGAGCAGTACTTC. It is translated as CASSIGQSSYEQYF.

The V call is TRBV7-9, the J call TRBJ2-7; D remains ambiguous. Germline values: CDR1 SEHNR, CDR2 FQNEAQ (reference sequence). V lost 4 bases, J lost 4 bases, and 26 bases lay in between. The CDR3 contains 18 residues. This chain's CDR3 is CASSSSRDSVASVYEQYF. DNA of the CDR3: TGTGCCAGCAGCTCTTCACGTGACTCCGTTGCCAGTGTTTACGAGCAGTACTTC.

CDR3 sequence: CSVLQDSTEAFF. Written as DNA, the CDR3 is TGCAGCGTCCTACAGGACTCCACTGAAGCTTTCTTT. The V call is TRBV29-1, the J call TRBJ1-1; possibly TRBD1 for D (5 bases). Germline V gene data show CDR1 as SQVTM and CDR2 as ANQGSEA. This CDR3 spans 12 amino acids. Trimming cost V 6 bases and J 4 bases, with 12 bases left between them.

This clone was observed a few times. As DNA, the CDR3 is TGCGCCAGCAGCTCGACAGGGGACACCGGGGAGCTGTTTTTT. Encoded protein: CASSSTGDTGELFF. V is TRBV5-1 and J is TRBJ2-2; TRBD1 matches 8 bases. The CDR3 contains 14 residues. Germline assignment: CDR1 SGHRS and CDR2 YFSETQ. V shed 3 bases and J 3 bases; nucleotides not matched to a gene: 1.

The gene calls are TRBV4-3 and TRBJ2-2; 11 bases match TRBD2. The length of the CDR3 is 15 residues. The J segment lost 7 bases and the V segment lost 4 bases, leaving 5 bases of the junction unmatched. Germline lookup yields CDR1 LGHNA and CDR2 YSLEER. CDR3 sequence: CASSPTSGSIGELFF. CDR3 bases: TGCGCCAGCAGCCCAACTAGCGGGAGTATCGGGGAGCTGTTTTTT.

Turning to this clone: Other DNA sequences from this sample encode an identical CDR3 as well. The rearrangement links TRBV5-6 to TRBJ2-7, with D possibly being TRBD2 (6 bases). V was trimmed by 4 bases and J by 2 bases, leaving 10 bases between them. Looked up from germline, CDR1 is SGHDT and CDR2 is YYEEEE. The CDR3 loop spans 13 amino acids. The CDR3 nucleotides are TGTGCCAGCAGCCTGGGGGGTACCTACGAGCAGTACTTC. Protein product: CASSLGGTYEQYF.

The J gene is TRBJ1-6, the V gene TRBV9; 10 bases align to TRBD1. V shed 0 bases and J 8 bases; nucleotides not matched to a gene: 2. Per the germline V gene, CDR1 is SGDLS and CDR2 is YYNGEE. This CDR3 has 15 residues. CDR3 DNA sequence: TGTGCCAGCAGCGTAGTGGGGACAGGGGATTCACCCCTCCACTTT. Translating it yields CASSVVGTGDSPLHF.

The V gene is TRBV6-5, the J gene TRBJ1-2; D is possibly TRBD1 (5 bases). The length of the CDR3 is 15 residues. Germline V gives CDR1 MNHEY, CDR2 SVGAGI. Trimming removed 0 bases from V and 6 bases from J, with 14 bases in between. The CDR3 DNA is TGTGCCAGCAGTTACTCCCCCGAGGGGAAAGATGGCTACACCTTC. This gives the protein CASSYSPEGKDGYTF.

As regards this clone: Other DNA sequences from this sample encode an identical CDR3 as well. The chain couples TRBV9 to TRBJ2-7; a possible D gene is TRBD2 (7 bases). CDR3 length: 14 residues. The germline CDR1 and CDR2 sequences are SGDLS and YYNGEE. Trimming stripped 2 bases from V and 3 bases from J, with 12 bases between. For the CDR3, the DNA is TGTGCCAGCAGCGTGGGGGGGCTGAACTACGAGCAGTACTTC. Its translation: CASSVGGLNYEQYF.

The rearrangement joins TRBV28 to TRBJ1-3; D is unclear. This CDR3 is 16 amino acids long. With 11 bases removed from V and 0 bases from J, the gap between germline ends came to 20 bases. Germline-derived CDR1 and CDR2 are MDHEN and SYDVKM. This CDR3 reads CAGSSFDKPSGNTIYF. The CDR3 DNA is TGTGCCGGCTCGAGTTTCGACAAACCCTCTGGAAACACCATATATTTT.

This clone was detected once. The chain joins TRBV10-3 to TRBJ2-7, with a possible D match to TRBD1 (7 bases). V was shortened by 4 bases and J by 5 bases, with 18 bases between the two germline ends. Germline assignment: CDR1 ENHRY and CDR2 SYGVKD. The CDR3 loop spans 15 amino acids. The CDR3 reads CAISGRGTVGDEQYF. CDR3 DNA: TGTGCCATCAGTGGTCGGGGGACAGTGGGGGACGAGCAGTACTTC.

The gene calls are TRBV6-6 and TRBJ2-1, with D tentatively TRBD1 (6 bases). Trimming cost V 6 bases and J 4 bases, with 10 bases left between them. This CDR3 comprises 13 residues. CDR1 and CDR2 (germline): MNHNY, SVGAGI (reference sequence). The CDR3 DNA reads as TGTGCCAGCAGCTACGGACAGTACAATGAGCAGTTCTTC. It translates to CASSYGQYNEQFF.

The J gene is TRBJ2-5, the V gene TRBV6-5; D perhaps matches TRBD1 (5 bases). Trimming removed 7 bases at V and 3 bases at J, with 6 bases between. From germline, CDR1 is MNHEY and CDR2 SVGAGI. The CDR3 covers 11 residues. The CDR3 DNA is TGTGCCAGCAAGACAGAAGAGACCCAGTACTTC. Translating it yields CASKTEETQYF.